A selection of T cell receptor beta chains follows, all from one sample in a study of CD8 T cells in ankylosing spondylitis. TCRdb re-derived calls from the 5' RACE reads in MiXCR, one entry per CDR3 protein. Of 250,000 to 300,000 distinct CDR3 sequences in the sample, 20% were seen once. Material for sequencing was blood, either unsorted or a sorted T cell fraction (not recorded which). The receptors stem from a male donor with ankylosing spondylitis or in good health (not recorded which). Each CDR3 is given with its conserved first and last residue. The D gene is left open where the match is weak. Clone sizes are given selectively: once, few, many, or a class where the clone is expanded.

abundance	d_gene	j_gene	v_gene	CDR3nt	CDR3aa
many	-	TRBJ2-3	TRBV10-3	TGTGCCATCAGTGAGTCGACTGGGACAGATACGCAGTATTTT	CAISESTGTDTQYF
few	-	TRBJ1-5	TRBV4-1	TGCGCCAGCAGCCGGAGGGCCGGTCAGCCCCAGCATTTT	CASSRRAGQPQHF
-	-	TRBJ2-3	TRBV20-1	TGCAGTGCTAGAGTGGGGACCAACACAGATACGCAGTATTTT	CSARVGTNTDTQYF
-	-	TRBJ2-3	TRBV7-3	TGTGCCAGCAGAATCGGAGGGACTAGCACAGATACGCAGTATTTT	CASRIGGTSTDTQYF
-	TRBD2	TRBJ2-3	TRBV20-1	TGCAGTGCTAGAGATAGAACTAGCGGGGGTCCCGATACGCAGTATTTT	CSARDRTSGGPDTQYF
few	-	TRBJ1-1	TRBV20-1	TGCAGTGCTAGACCAGATATGAACACTGAAGCTTTCTTT	CSARPDMNTEAFF
few	-	TRBJ2-2	TRBV10-3	TGTGCCATCAGTGAGGTTGGAGTGGACACCGGGGAGCTGTTTTTT	CAISEVGVDTGELFF
-	TRBD2	TRBJ2-5	TRBV20-1	TGCAGTGCTAGTGTGGGGGACTATCTCCAGTACTTC	CSASVGDYLQYF
few	-	TRBJ1-6	TRBV2	TGTGCCAGCAGTGGAGGGGGGGCAGGTCTTAATTCACCCCTCCACTTT	CASSGGGAGLNSPLHF
few	-	TRBJ1-6	TRBV12-3/TRBV12-4	TGTGCCAGCAGTCCCAGCACAGTTAATTCACCCCTCCACTTT	CASSPSTVNSPLHF
few	-	TRBJ1-2	TRBV15	TGTGCCACCAGCAGACAGGGTAACTATGGCTACACCTTC	CATSRQGNYGYTF
-	-	TRBJ2-3	TRBV24-1	TGTGCCACCAATGATTCTTTACCGGCGGCAGATACGCAGTATTTT	CATNDSLPAADTQYF
-	TRBD1	TRBJ2-2	TRBV15	TGTGCCACCAGCAGGACGCCGGGACAGAAAACCGGGGAGCTGTTTTTT	CATSRTPGQKTGELFF
many	TRBD2	TRBJ2-1	TRBV20-1	TGCAGTGGGCAAGCGGGGGTTTACAATGAGCAGTTCTTC	CSGQAGVYNEQFF
few	TRBD2	TRBJ2-2	TRBV25-1	TGTGCCAGCAGTGAACGAAGAAGCGGGAGGTGGTCGAACACCGGGGAGCTGTTTTTT	CASSERRSGRWSNTGELFF
-	TRBD2	TRBJ2-5	TRBV6-1	TGTGCCAGAGGTTGGGCTAGCGGGAGTCGAGGGGAGACCCAGTACTTC	CARGWASGSRGETQYF
few	-	TRBJ2-5	TRBV5-1	TGCGCCAGCAGCAAGCAGGCTAACCAAGAGACCCAGTACTTC	CASSKQANQETQYF
-	TRBD2	TRBJ2-1	TRBV20-1	TGCAGTGCTAGGGTGCCACTAGCGGCCAGCTCCTACAATGAGCAGTTCTTC	CSARVPLAASSYNEQFF
-	TRBD2	TRBJ2-1	TRBV11-2	TGTGCCAGCAGCTTTAGCGGGAGGGCCAATGAGCAGTTCTTC	CASSFSGRANEQFF
few	-	TRBJ2-2	TRBV6-6	TGTGCCAGCTGGAAGAGGGGCACCGGGGAGCTGTTTTTT	CASWKRGTGELFF
-	-	TRBJ2-3	TRBV11-2	TGTGCCAGCAGCTCAGATGGGCGGGGGACAACAGATACGCAGTATTTT	CASSSDGRGTTDTQYF
-	-	TRBJ1-5	TRBV7-8	TGTGCCAGCAGCATAGGTCTGTCCGATCAGCCCCAGCATTTT	CASSIGLSDQPQHF
-	TRBD2	TRBJ2-5	TRBV20-1	TGCAGTGCTAGCGGACTAGCGGGACGGGCCGAGACCCAGTACTTC	CSASGLAGRAETQYF
-	-	TRBJ1-1	TRBV6-5	TGTGCCAGCAGTTACTTGAAGGGTTTGAACACTGAAGCTTTCTTT	CASSYLKGLNTEAFF
many	-	TRBJ2-3	TRBV29-1	TGCAGCGTTCTCCTACAGGGTCATACGCAGTATTTT	CSVLLQGHTQYF
few	-	TRBJ1-4	TRBV28	TGTGCCAGCAGTACTGCGACAGATTCTAATGAAAAACTGTTTTTT	CASSTATDSNEKLFF
many	-	TRBJ2-3	TRBV5-1	TGCGCCAGCAGCCCCGTTGACCAGTCAGATACGCAGTATTTT	CASSPVDQSDTQYF
few	TRBD1	TRBJ2-3	TRBV7-8	TGTGCCAGCCAAATGGACAGGGGGAACACAGATACGCAGTATTTT	CASQMDRGNTDTQYF
few	-	TRBJ2-1	TRBV4-2	TGTGCCAGCAGCCAAGATCCGAGTAACACAGACAATGAGCAGTTCTTC	CASSQDPSNTDNEQFF
few	TRBD2	TRBJ2-3	TRBV27	TGTGCCAGCATGGGGCTAGCGGGTATGACGCAGTATTTT	CASMGLAGMTQYF
many	-	TRBJ1-1	TRBV12-3/TRBV12-4	TGTGCCAGCAGTTTAGTTGACCTGAACACTGAAGCTTTCTTT	CASSLVDLNTEAFF
-	TRBD1	TRBJ1-1	TRBV12-3/TRBV12-4	TGTGCCAGCAGAAAGGACAGGGGAAACACTGAAGCTTTCTTT	CASRKDRGNTEAFF
-	-	TRBJ1-3	TRBV20-1	TGCAGTGCAAAACTGAACCCGAACACCATATATTTT	CSAKLNPNTIYF
few	TRBD2	TRBJ2-1	TRBV4-2	TGTGCCAGCAGCCCGGGACTAGCAAATTACAATGAGCAGTTCTTC	CASSPGLANYNEQFF
many	-	TRBJ2-5	TRBV25-1	TGTGCCAGCAGTGAAACGCGGGGAGGAGAGACCCAGTACTTC	CASSETRGGETQYF
many	-	TRBJ2-1	TRBV7-3	TGTGCCAGCAGCTATGACCCTGGGAATGAGCAGTTCTTC	CASSYDPGNEQFF
-	TRBD1	TRBJ1-1	TRBV2	TGTGCCAGCACGCCTCGCACAGGGGGGAGTACTGAAGCTTTCTTT	CASTPRTGGSTEAFF
few	-	TRBJ1-6	TRBV12-3/TRBV12-4	TGTGCCAGCAGTTTAACCCGGGGGGCCAATTCACCCCTCCACTTT	CASSLTRGANSPLHF
-	TRBD2	TRBJ2-5	TRBV28	TGTGCCAGCAGCTCTACCGGGACTAGCTCGGCAGAGACCCAGTACTTC	CASSSTGTSSAETQYF
-	-	TRBJ1-2	TRBV20-1	TGCAGTGCCCCACAGGGAATTAACTATGGCTACACCTTC	CSAPQGINYGYTF
-	-	TRBJ1-1	TRBV5-1	TGCGCCAGCAGCTTGGGAAGGGAGGGTGAAGCTTTCTTT	CASSLGREGEAFF
-	TRBD1	TRBJ2-1	TRBV12-3/TRBV12-4	TGTGCCAGCAACCACCGGGACAGGGAGGACAATGAGCAGTTCTTC	CASNHRDREDNEQFF
many	-	TRBJ2-2	TRBV24-1	TGTGCCACCAGTGCTTACAGGGCGAGCGGGGAGCTGTTTTTT	CATSAYRASGELFF
-	TRBD1	TRBJ1-2	TRBV20-1	TGCAGTGCTAGAGACCAAGGACAGGGGCGAGGCTACACCTTC	CSARDQGQGRGYTF
few	TRBD1	TRBJ2-3	TRBV9	TGTGCCAGCAGTACATCCGGACAGGGAGGAGATACGCAGTATTTT	CASSTSGQGGDTQYF
few	-	TRBJ2-5	TRBV9	TGTGCCAGCAGCGTATCGCACGGGGTTGAAGAGACCCAGTACTTC	CASSVSHGVEETQYF
-	-	TRBJ2-2	TRBV2	TGTGCCAGCAGTGATCGGGGTCTGGTCGGGGAGCTGTTTTTT	CASSDRGLVGELFF
few	-	TRBJ2-3	TRBV12-3/TRBV12-4	TGTGCCAGCAGTTTAATGACTGGGGCAGATACGCAGTATTTT	CASSLMTGADTQYF
many	-	TRBJ1-6	TRBV10-3	TGTGCCATCAGTGCAGCAGGGAGTAATTCACCCCTCCACTTT	CAISAAGSNSPLHF
few	-	TRBJ2-1	TRBV5-8	TGTGCCAGCATAACCGGGCTCCCAACTTACAATGAGCAGTTCTTC	CASITGLPTYNEQFF
many	TRBD1	TRBJ1-1	TRBV5-1	TGCGCCAGCAGCTTGGGGGACAGGACCACTGAAGCTTTCTTT	CASSLGDRTTEAFF
many	TRBD1	TRBJ2-3	TRBV28	TGTGCCAGCAGCCGGGGACAGTATACGCAGTATTTT	CASSRGQYTQYF
-	TRBD1	TRBJ1-5	TRBV27	TGTGCCAGCGGATCCGGGACAGGGGTAAGCAATCAGCCCCAGCATTTT	CASGSGTGVSNQPQHF
few	-	TRBJ1-4	TRBV7-8	TGTGCCAGCAGCTTAATCTTCAGCAATGAAAAACTGTTTTTT	CASSLIFSNEKLFF
few	TRBD2	TRBJ2-1	TRBV5-1	TGCGCCAGCAGCTTGATTATAGCGGGGGGCCGTTACAATGAGCAGTTCTTC	CASSLIIAGGRYNEQFF
-	TRBD2	TRBJ2-5	TRBV6-2/TRBV6-3	TGTGCCAGCAGCCCGGGACTAGCGGTACAAGAGACCCAGTACTTC	CASSPGLAVQETQYF
-	TRBD2	TRBJ2-3	TRBV20-1	TGCAGTGCCACTACTAGCGTTACGAAGGGGGATACGCAGTATTTT	CSATTSVTKGDTQYF
few	-	TRBJ1-5	TRBV20-1	TGCAGTGCTAGAGATCTGAAGGGGGTATTCAATCAGCCCCAGCATTTT	CSARDLKGVFNQPQHF
-	TRBD2	TRBJ2-2	TRBV28	TGTGCCAGCAGTCCGCCATGGGTAGCGGGGAAGAACACCGGGGAGCTGTTTTTT	CASSPPWVAGKNTGELFF
-	-	TRBJ1-1	TRBV5-1	TGCGCCAGCAGCTTACGCTTCATGAACATTGAAGCTTTCTTT	CASSLRFMNIEAFF